This is a list of T cell receptor beta chains from one sample in a study of cytomegalovirus exposure and HLA in healthy donors. The method was immunoSEQ multiplex PCR; TCRdb's version includes in-frame clones alone and lacks a portion of them. The sample has 140,000 or so clones; approximately 88% are singletons. The sample comprised PBMCs. Every receptor here comes from a man younger than 35 in good health and CMV-seropositive. The CDR3 runs from the conserved cysteine through the conserved F or W. The D gene is left open where the match is weak. Some rows have no size entry. The others give once, few or many, or a class for an expanded clone.

>TRBV7-8|.|TRBJ2-5|.
CASSPPREETQYF
TGTGCCAGCAGCCCCCCCAGGGAAGAGACCCAGTACTTC
>TRBV5-1|.|TRBJ1-1|.
CASSLSQGKAFF
TGCGCCAGCAGCTTGTCCCAGGGTAAAGCTTTCTTT
>TRBV14|.|TRBJ1-2|.
CASRPRAELGGYGYTF
TGTGCCAGCAGGCCAAGAGCGGAGCTAGGAGGCTATGGCTACACCTTC
>TRBV15|.|TRBJ1-1|.
CATSRFTENTEAFF
TGTGCCACCAGCAGATTTACAGAAAACACTGAAGCTTTCTTT
>TRBV13|.|TRBJ2-7|.
CASSRGYEQCF
TGTGCCAGCAGCCGGGGTTACGAGCAGTGCTTC
>TRBV30|.|TRBJ2-1|.
CAWSQSVEQFF
TGTGCCTGGAGTCAATCGGTTGAGCAGTTCTTC
>TRBV7-9|.|TRBJ1-1|.
CASSSLIIGDTEAFF
TGTGCCAGCAGCTCGCTTATAATTGGAGACACTGAAGCTTTCTTT
>TRBV27|.|TRBJ2-1|TRBD2
CASSFTSSGRSNEQFF
TGTGCCAGCAGTTTTACCTCTAGCGGGAGATCTAATGAGCAGTTCTTC
>TRBV28|once|TRBJ2-1|.
CASSLIGRNNEQFF
TGTGCCAGCAGTTTGATCGGGAGAAACAATGAGCAGTTCTTC
>TRBV25-1|once|TRBJ2-1|TRBD2
CASSELGGGRDNEQFF
TGTGCCAGCAGTGAATTGGGTGGAGGGAGGGACAATGAGCAGTTCTTC
>TRBV4-1|.|TRBJ1-1|.
CASSHGRSGAFF
TGCGCCAGCAGCCATGGGAGATCCGGAGCTTTCTTT
>TRBV29-1|.|TRBJ2-1|.
CSVTETEYNEQFF
TGCAGCGTTACCGAGACAGAGTACAATGAGCAGTTCTTC
>TRBV7-9|.|TRBJ2-7|TRBD2
CASSLGLAGVPYEQYF
TGTGCCAGCAGCTTAGGATTGGCGGGGGTACCCTACGAGCAGTACTTC
>TRBV30|.|TRBJ1-1|.
CAWSDGEWGMNTEAFF
TGTGCCTGGAGTGACGGGGAATGGGGTATGAACACTGAAGCTTTCTTT
>TRBV15|.|TRBJ2-7|.
CATSRGGTSYEQYF
TGTGCCACCAGCAGAGGGGGGACATCCTACGAGCAGTACTTC
>TRBV6-6|.|TRBJ1-4|.
CATFNEKLFF
TGTGCCACCTTTAATGAAAAACTGTTTTTT
>TRBV10-1|.|TRBJ1-6|.
CASSQTGNSPLHF
TGCGCCAGCAGTCAGACGGGTAATTCACCCCTCCACTTT
>TRBV6-1|.|TRBJ1-6|.
CASSDGVDRGSPLHF
TGTGCCAGCAGTGACGGGGTTGATCGGGGTTCACCCCTCCACTTT
>TRBV19|once|TRBJ1-5|TRBD1
CASSIGDRGGQPQHF
TGTGCCAGTAGTATAGGGGACAGGGGGGGTCAGCCCCAGCATTTT
>TRBV25-1|once|TRBJ1-4|.
CASSEWAAGGSNEKLFF
TGTGCCAGCAGTGAATGGGCGGCAGGCGGGTCTAATGAAAAACTGTTTTTT